This passage covers 30 T cell receptor beta chains from one sample sequenced in a study of vaccination effects on CD4 cells after COVID-19. With the ViraFEST assay, the study expanded antigen-specific CD4+ T cells using viral peptide pools, then sequenced them. Culture proceeded for 10 days, and CD4+ T cells were then isolated. The vaccine given was either BNT162b2 or mRNA-1273, in two doses. These receptors' antigens are unknown. Produced via immunoSEQ multiplex PCR; TCRdb's table is partial and in-frame only. Of about 25,000 clones in the sample, approximately 69% were seen once. The sample was CD4+ T cells from PBMCs cultured with SARS-CoV-2 spike peptides, taken after COVID-19 vaccination. Receptor source: a human donor who received a COVID-19 vaccine.

This clone was observed a few times. V is TRBV7-2 and J is TRBJ2-1; 7 bases match TRBD1. After removal of 7 bases from V and 9 bases from J, the junction contained 12 bases not matched to a gene. The CDR3 spans 14 residues. The V gene's germline CDR1 is SGHTA and CDR2 FQGNSA. CDR3 DNA sequence: TGTGCCAGCAACCCGAGACAGGGTACGGCTGAGCAGTTCTTC. This encodes CASNPRQGTAEQFF.

The sample holds a few counts of this clone. The genes are TRBV7-8 and TRBJ1-2; TRBD1 matches 8 bases. The V segment lost 5 bases and the J segment 2 bases; nucleotides outside the gene matches: 4. CDR1 is SGHVS, CDR2 FQNEAQ, per germline. CDR3 length: 14 amino acids. CDR3: CASSLWDRNYGYTF. The CDR3 DNA reads as TGTGCCAGCAGCCTATGGGACAGGAACTATGGCTACACCTTC.

The rearrangement links TRBV4-1 to TRBJ2-1; 8 nucleotides line up with TRBD2. Trimming cost V 2 bases and J 9 bases; bases outside gene matches: 6. Germline CDR1 and CDR2: MGHRA and YSYEKL. The CDR3 has 14 residues. The CDR3 nucleotides are TGCGCCAGCAGCCAATTGGCGGGGGGTTTTGAGCAGTTCTTC. Amino acids: CASSQLAGGFEQFF.

The V call is TRBV19, the J call TRBJ2-4, with TRBD2 identical over 7 bases. CDR3 length equals 12 residues. Trimming at V came to 6 bases and at J to 6 bases, leaving 2 bases not matched to a gene. Looked up from germline, CDR1 is LNHDA and CDR2 is SQIVND (reference sequence). Written as DNA, the CDR3 is TGTGCCAGTAGCGGGGGGTCAAACATTCAGTACTTC. Its protein product is CASSGGSNIQYF.

The chain couples TRBV5-1 to TRBJ1-1; TRBD1 is a possible D gene (6 bases). Germline V gene sequence: CDR1 SGHRS, CDR2 YFSETQ. The CDR3 is made up of 13 amino acids. V lost 3 bases, J lost 5 bases, and 11 bases lay in between. The CDR3 region is CASSSQGETEAFF. CDR3 nucleotide sequence: TGCGCCAGCAGCTCACAGGGAGAAACTGAAGCTTTCTTT.

The CDR3 spells CASSARLAGSSYEQYF. As DNA, the CDR3 is TGTGCCAGCAGCGCCCGACTAGCGGGATCCTCCTACGAGCAGTACTTC. V is TRBV9 and J is TRBJ2-7; TRBD2 aligns across 11 bases. V dropped 3 bases and J dropped 0; count of bases not matched to a gene: 5. The germline gives CDR1 SGDLS, CDR2 YYNGEE. The CDR3 is 16 residues long.

The chain employs TRBV6-5 and TRBJ2-2; D is possibly TRBD1 (6 bases). Germline V gene data show CDR1 as MNHEY and CDR2 as SVGAGI. The CDR3 consists of 15 residues. The germline V and J ends were trimmed by 0 bases and 2 bases, with 7 bases remaining between them. The CDR3 DNA is TGTGCCAGCAGTTACTCGGGGACAAACACCGGGGAGCTGTTTTTT. It yields the protein CASSYSGTNTGELFF.

The chain combines TRBV6-5 with TRBJ1-6; no reliable D call. This CDR3 is 15 amino acids long. Looked up from germline, CDR1 is MNHEY and CDR2 is SVGAGI. V was cut by 6 bases and J by 6 bases, with 15 bases left in between. CDR3: CASRTDGSVNSPLHF. The CDR3, as DNA: TGTGCCAGCAGAACGGATGGGAGTGTTAATTCACCCCTCCACTTT.

This clone was found a few times. In DNA, the CDR3 is TGTGCCAGCAGTCAATCCCCCGGGGGCCAAGAGACCCAGTACTTC. Amino acid sequence: CASSQSPGGQETQYF. The rearrangement joins TRBV3-1 (or the pseudogene TRBV3-2) to TRBJ2-5, with D perhaps TRBD2 (6 bases). The length of the CDR3 is 15 residues. The V gene lost 6 bases and the J gene lost 1 base, with 15 bases spanning the gap. The germline V gene encodes CDR1 LGHDT and CDR2 YNNKEL (reference sequence).

This clone counts as medium-sized. V is TRBV18 and J is TRBJ2-7, with D perhaps TRBD2 (6 bases). This CDR3 region has 16 residues. In germline, CDR1 is KGHSH, CDR2 LQKENI. The ends were cut back, 3 bases at V and 1 base at J, with 16 bases in the middle. CDR3 coding DNA: TGTGCCAGCTCACCCCCCTGGGCGGGAATTTCCTACGAGCAGTACTTC. Amino acid sequence: CASSPPWAGISYEQYF.

This rearrangement joins TRBV6-4 to TRBJ2-2; 10 nucleotides match TRBD1. This CDR3 contains 19 residues. With V trimmed by 8 bases and J by 0 bases, 15 bases remained unmatched. Germline V gene lookup returns CDR1 MRHNA and CDR2 SNTAGT. For the CDR3, the DNA is TGTGCCAGCGATATCCGGGACAGGGGTTTATTCGCGAACACCGGGGAGCTGTTTTTT. This codes for CASDIRDRGLFANTGELFF.

This chain links TRBV2 with TRBJ2-5; 12 nucleotides line up with TRBD1. The CDR3 covers 15 residues. The V segment lost 8 bases and the J segment 5 bases; nucleotides outside the gene matches: 9. Germline CDR1 and CDR2: SNHLY and FYNNEI. The CDR3 is CASFRDRGLGETQYF. The CDR3 DNA reads TGTGCCAGCTTCCGGGACAGGGGGCTCGGGGAGACCCAGTACTTC.

J is TRBJ2-1 and V is TRBV5-1; D not certain. Germline-derived CDR1 and CDR2 are SGHRS and YFSETQ. This CDR3 contains 11 residues. V gave up 7 bases and J gave up 10 bases, with 12 bases separating them. The DNA of the CDR3 is TGCGCCAGCGCGTCGTCGCGAGAGCAGTTCTTC. It encodes CASASSREQFF. Together with reference TRBV5-1 and TRBJ2-1, the CDR3 gives the full variable domain: KAGVTQTPRYLIKTRGQQVTLSCSPISGHRSVSWYQQTPGQGLQFLFEYFSETQRNKGNFPGRFSGRQFSNSRSEMNVSTLELGDSALYLCASASSREQFFGPGTRLTVL.

This clone was recorded only once. The V call is TRBV3-1 (or the pseudogene TRBV3-2), the J call TRBJ2-2; 7 bases align to TRBD1. V gave up 1 base and J gave up 4 bases; unmatched junction bases: 6. The CDR3 totals 16 residues. In germline, CDR1 is LGHDT, CDR2 YNNKEL (reference sequence). DNA for the CDR3: TGTGCCAGCAGCCAAGTTAGGGGGCACCGCACCGGGGAGCTGTTTTTT. This sequence encodes CASSQVRGHRTGELFF.

J is TRBJ2-1 and V is TRBV20-1; 8 bases fit TRBD2. After removal of 3 bases from V and 5 bases from J, the junction contained 9 bases not matched to a gene. CDR3 length equals 15 residues. Germline V gene lookup returns CDR1 DFQATT and CDR2 SNEGSKA (reference sequence). The CDR3 DNA sequence: TGCAGTGCTAGTTTCCCTAGCGGGCGGAACAATGAGCAGTTCTTC. As protein: CSASFPSGRNNEQFF.

The chain couples TRBV5-1 to TRBJ2-2; 9 bases map to TRBD1. Per the germline V gene, CDR1 is SGHRS and CDR2 is YFSETQ. There are 16 residues in the CDR3. V trimming: 0 bases; J trimming: 1 base; junction bases outside the gene matches: 1. CDR3 sequence (DNA): TGCGCCAGCAGCTTGGGGGGACAGGGGAACACCGGGGAGCTGTTTTTT. Translation gives CASSLGGQGNTGELFF.

A few counts support this clone. The J gene is TRBJ2-7, the V gene TRBV2; 10 bases match TRBD2. V shed 6 bases and J 4 bases; nucleotides not matched to a gene: 12. Germline-derived CDR1 and CDR2 are SNHLY and FYNNEI. CDR3 size: 16 residues. This CDR3 is CASRIKGLAERYEQYF. The CDR3 bases are TGTGCCAGCAGAATAAAAGGACTAGCGGAGAGGTACGAGCAGTACTTC.

The chain combines TRBV2 with TRBJ2-5, with 9 bases that match TRBD2. The CDR3 has 16 amino acids. V trimming: 2 bases; J trimming: 4 bases; junction bases outside the gene matches: 8. Germline V gene data show CDR1 as SNHLY and CDR2 as FYNNEI. CDR3 nucleotide sequence: TGTGCCAGCAGTGAAAATAGCGGGAGCTGGGGAGAGACCCAGTACTTC. This translates into CASSENSGSWGETQYF.

This chain links TRBV4-1 with TRBJ1-5; D is unclear. CDR1 and CDR2 from the germline V gene are MGHRA and YSYEKL. This CDR3 is 16 amino acids long. Trimming took off 3 bases at V and 4 bases at J, with 16 bases between the two ends. The CDR3 sequence: CASSHPLASRNQPQHF. The CDR3, as DNA: TGCGCCAGCAGCCACCCCCTGGCCAGCAGAAATCAGCCCCAGCATTTT.

The rearrangement joins TRBV5-1 to TRBJ1-6, with D maybe TRBD1 (6 bases). V dropped 4 bases and J dropped 9 bases, with 17 bases sitting between them. Germline V gene sequence: CDR1 SGHRS, CDR2 YFSETQ. This CDR3 contains 15 residues. CDR3 coding DNA: TGCGCCAGCAGCGTCGCCGTCGGGGGCAGTTCACCCCTCCACTTT. It encodes CASSVAVGGSSPLHF.

The chain joins TRBV18 to TRBJ2-4; D may be TRBD2 (7 bases). This CDR3 region has 13 residues. Per the germline V gene, CDR1 is KGHSH and CDR2 is LQKENI. The V and J ends lost 3 bases and 9 bases respectively, with 12 bases between them. The CDR3 sequence: CASSPYREGIQYF. CDR3 DNA sequence: TGTGCCAGCTCACCCTACAGGGAGGGCATTCAGTACTTC. Looking up the rest from reference TRBV18 and TRBJ2-4 gives the full variable domain: NAGVMQNPRHLVRRRGQEARLRCSPMKGHSHVYWYRQLPEEGLKFMVYLQKENIIDESGMPKERFSAEFPKEGPSILRIQQVVRGDSAAYFCASSPYREGIQYFGAGTRLSVL.

The chain combines TRBV7-9 with TRBJ1-1, with a weak D call TRBD1 (5 bases). CDR1 is SEHNR and CDR2 is FQNEAQ in the germline V gene (reference sequence). Trimming shortened V by 5 bases and J by 1 base, and 11 bases separated the two germline ends. CDR3 length: 14 amino acids. CDR3 bases: TGTGCCAGCAGCCCCCCAGGGAAGAACACTGAAGCTTTCTTT. Its protein is CASSPPGKNTEAFF.

This clone was counted a few times. At the DNA level, this CDR3 is encoded by other sequences in the same sample as well. The genes are TRBV7-9 and TRBJ1-1; a possible D gene is TRBD1 (5 bases). V was shortened by 3 bases and J by 6 bases, with 11 bases between the two germline ends. Germline V gene sequence: CDR1 SEHNR, CDR2 FQNEAQ (reference sequence). This CDR3 spans 13 amino acids. In DNA, the CDR3 is TGTGCCAGCAGCTTGGCGGGGGGTTCTGAAGCTTTCTTT. It translates to CASSLAGGSEAFF.

This clone was detected only a few times. This chain joins TRBV25-1 and TRBJ1-1; a possible D gene is TRBD1 (5 bases). Trimming stripped 3 bases from V and 11 bases from J, with 19 bases between. The V gene's germline CDR1 is MGHDK and CDR2 SYGVNS. The length of the CDR3 is 14 residues. The CDR3 sequence is CASSDFGRDGLAFF. DNA for the CDR3: TGTGCCAGCAGTGATTTTGGCAGGGATGGGTTGGCTTTCTTT.

The rearrangement links TRBV24-1 to TRBJ2-5; 8 bases agree with TRBD2. The CDR3 loop spans 16 amino acids. In germline, CDR1 is KGHDR, CDR2 SFDVKD. Trimming cost V 3 bases and J 5 bases; bases outside gene matches: 10. The CDR3 nucleotides are TGTGCCACCAGTGATCCCGGACGGGAGGGCCGTGAGACCCAGTACTTC. Protein: CATSDPGREGRETQYF.

This clone has more than one count but fewer than ten. The chain has TRBV3-1 (or the pseudogene TRBV3-2) and TRBJ1-2; D is undetermined. V was shortened by 0 bases and J by 5 bases, with 10 bases between the two germline ends. The CDR3 covers 14 residues. CDR1 LGHDT and CDR2 YNNKEL come from the germline V gene (reference sequence). CDR3 nucleotide sequence: TGTGCCAGCAGCCAAGACGGACTAGGATATGGCTACACCTTC. This sequence encodes CASSQDGLGYGYTF.

The chain has TRBV6-1 and TRBJ1-5; TRBD1 might be the D (5 bases). Between the trimmed V and J ends, which lost 3 bases and 3 bases, there was a span of 12 bases. Looked up from germline, CDR1 is MNHNS and CDR2 is SASEGT. CDR3 length: 15 amino acids. CDR3 DNA: TGTGCCAGCAGTGATTCTAACAGGTACAATCAGCCCCAGCATTTT. Protein sequence: CASSDSNRYNQPQHF.

This clone was observed a handful of times. The CDR3 DNA reads TGTGCCAGCAGTGGCCGTAGCGGGAGTACAGATACGCAGTATTTT. Encoded protein: CASSGRSGSTDTQYF. The chain carries TRBV2 and TRBJ2-3; TRBD2 agrees at 9 bases. Germline V gene lookup returns CDR1 SNHLY and CDR2 FYNNEI. V was clipped by 4 bases and J by 3 bases; unmatched bases: 5. The CDR3 is 15 amino acids. Supplemented by reference TRBV2 and TRBJ2-3, the full variable domain reads EPEVTQTPSHQVTQMGQEVILRCVPISNHLYFYWYRQILGQKVEFLVSFYNNEISEKSEIFDDQFSVERPDGSNFTLKIRSTKLEDSAMYFCASSGRSGSTDTQYFGPGTRLTVL.

The chain uses TRBV6-6 and TRBJ1-1, with 10 nucleotides matching TRBD1. V lost 5 bases, J lost 5 bases, and 8 bases stayed unmatched. The germline CDR1 and CDR2 sequences are MNHNY and SVGAGI (reference sequence). The CDR3 runs 15 residues. The CDR3 nucleotides read TGTGCCAGCAGTGCCACCGGGACAGGGGTGACTGAAGCTTTCTTT. This sequence encodes CASSATGTGVTEAFF.

V and J are TRBV30 and TRBJ2-2; 9 bases fit TRBD2. V was pared by 6 bases and J by 2 bases, with 10 bases of the junction left unmatched. This CDR3 has 16 amino acids. CDR1 is GTSNPN and CDR2 is SVGIG in the germline V gene (reference sequence). The CDR3 DNA follows: TGTGCCTGCACCACCCAAGCGGGGGGAAACACCGGGGAGCTGTTTTTT. Translating it yields CACTTQAGGNTGELFF.